Given below is one TCR beta chain in context. These data originate in a study of PD-L1 blockade in urothelial cancer. This CDR3 contains 15 residues. Trimming removed 2 bases from V and 5 bases from J; junction bases left unmatched: 6. Per germline, CDR1 SGHTA and CDR2 FQGTGA. The data were produced by immunoSEQ multiplex PCR, yet TCRdb's version contains in-frame clones alone and is incomplete. The top ten clones hold around 5% of a sample with about 80,000 clones, about 90% of them seen once. This clonotype originated in a woman between 65 and 79 years old with urothelial cancer. This sample comprised PBMCs, obtained around atezolizumab (anti-PD-L1) treatment. The chain recombines TRBV7-3 with TRBJ2-1, with 7 bases lining up with TRBD2. This chain's CDR3 is CASSLSGGPHNEQFF. The CDR3 DNA reads as TGTGCCAGCAGCTTATCGGGAGGCCCCCACAATGAGCAGTTCTTC.